This TCR beta chain was captured in a study of T cells in Graves' hyperthyroidism and ophthalmopathy. Trimming pared 6 bases from V and 4 bases from J, leaving 15 bases between. CDR1 is DFQATT and CDR2 is SNEGSKA in the germline V gene (reference sequence). This CDR3 spans 13 amino acids. It was RNA transcripts that yielded the amplified TCR beta CDR3 regions. Using the HTBI primer set, a first-round RT-PCR was run on the TCR CDR3. TCRdb processed the multiplex PCR reads anew with MiXCR; each CDR3 protein has one entry. The sample carries roughly 580,000 distinct CDR3 sequences, under 60% recorded once.

The chain links TRBV20-1 to TRBJ1-1; D ambiguous. The sequence was obtained from a woman between 18 and 29 years old with Graves' hyperthyroidism. The sequenced sample was peripheral blood or thyroid tissue (not recorded which). The CDR3 is CSAAGGSATEAFF. CDR3 nucleotide sequence: TGCAGTGCCGCCGGTGGATCGGCCACTGAAGCTTTCTTT.